The clone carrying this TCR beta chain was counted ten times or more. Its antigen remains unidentified. MiXCR, run by TCRdb on the 5' RACE reads, gives a single entry per CDR3 protein. The table has under 250,000 distinct CDR3 sequences, about 10% seen once; the top ten hold about 2.8%. The CDR3 extends over 14 amino acids. Trimming left V 5 bases short and J 0 bases short, with 5 bases between. Per germline, CDR1 MGHRA and CDR2 YSYEKL. The sample originates from a study of CD8 T cells in ankylosing spondylitis. Overall study results and limits: Enrichment of disease-linked clones was reportedly significant in matched ankylosing spondylitis synovial fluid. Peripheral blood samples showed relatively rare disease-linked clones, and these clones were CD8+.

V is TRBV4-1 and J is TRBJ2-6; D gene ambiguous. This sequence was found in a male donor with ankylosing spondylitis or in good health (not recorded which). The sample comprised blood, either unsorted or a sorted T cell fraction (not recorded which). The DNA for the CDR3 is TGCGCCAGCAGCGCAGACTCTGGGGCCAACGTCCTGACTTTC. Its protein is CASSADSGANVLTF.